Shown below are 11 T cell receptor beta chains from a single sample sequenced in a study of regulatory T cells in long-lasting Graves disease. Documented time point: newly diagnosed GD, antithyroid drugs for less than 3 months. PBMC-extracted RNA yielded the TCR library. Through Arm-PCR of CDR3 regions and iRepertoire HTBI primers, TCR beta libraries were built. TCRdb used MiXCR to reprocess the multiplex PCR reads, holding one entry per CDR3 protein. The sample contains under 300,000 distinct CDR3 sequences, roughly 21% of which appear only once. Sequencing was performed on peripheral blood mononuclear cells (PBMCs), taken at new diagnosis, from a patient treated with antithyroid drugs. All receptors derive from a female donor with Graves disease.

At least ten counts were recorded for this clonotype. CDR3 nucleotide sequence: TGTGCCAGCAGTTTAAAGATCCAGGAGGGAGCTTTCTTT. It codes for CASSLKIQEGAFF. V and J are TRBV28 and TRBJ1-1; D is unresolved. This CDR3 is 13 amino acids long. Germline V gives CDR1 MDHEN, CDR2 SYDVKM. The V and J ends lost 2 bases and 10 bases respectively, with 14 bases between them.

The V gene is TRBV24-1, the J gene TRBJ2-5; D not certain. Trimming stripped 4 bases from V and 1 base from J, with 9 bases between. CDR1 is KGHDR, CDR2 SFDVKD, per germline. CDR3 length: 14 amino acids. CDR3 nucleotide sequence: TGTGCCACCAGTGAGCCGGGCCCCCAAGAGACCCAGTACTTC. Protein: CATSEPGPQETQYF.

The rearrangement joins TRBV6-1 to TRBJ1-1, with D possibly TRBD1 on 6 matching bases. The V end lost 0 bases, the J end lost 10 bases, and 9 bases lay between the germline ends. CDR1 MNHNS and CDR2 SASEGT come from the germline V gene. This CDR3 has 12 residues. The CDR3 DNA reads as TGTGCCAGCAGTGAAGCGGGGACATTAGCTTTCTTT. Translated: CASSEAGTLAFF.

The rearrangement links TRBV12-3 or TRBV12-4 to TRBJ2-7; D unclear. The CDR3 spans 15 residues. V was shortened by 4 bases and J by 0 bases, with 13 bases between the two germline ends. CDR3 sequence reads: CASSSPRVGSYEQYF. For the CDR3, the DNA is TGTGCCAGCAGTTCCCCCCGAGTGGGCTCCTACGAGCAGTACTTC.

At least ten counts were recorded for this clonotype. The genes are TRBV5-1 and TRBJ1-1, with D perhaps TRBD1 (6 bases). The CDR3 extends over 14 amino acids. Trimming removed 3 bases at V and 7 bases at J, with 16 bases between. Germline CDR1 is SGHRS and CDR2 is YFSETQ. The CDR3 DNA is TGCGCCAGCAGCTCAATACAGGGAACTCGTGAAGCTTTCTTT. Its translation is CASSSIQGTREAFF.

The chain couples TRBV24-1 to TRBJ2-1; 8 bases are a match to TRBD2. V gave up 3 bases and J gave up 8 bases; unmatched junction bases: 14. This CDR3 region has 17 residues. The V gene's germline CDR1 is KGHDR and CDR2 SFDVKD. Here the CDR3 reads CATSDRGTGAGGDEQFF. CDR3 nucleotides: TGTGCCACCAGTGATAGGGGCACAGGAGCCGGGGGGGATGAGCAGTTCTTC.

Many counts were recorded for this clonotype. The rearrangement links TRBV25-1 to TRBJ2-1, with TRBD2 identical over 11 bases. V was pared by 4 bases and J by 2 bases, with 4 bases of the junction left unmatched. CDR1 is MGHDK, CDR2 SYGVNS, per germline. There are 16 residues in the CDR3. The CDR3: CASSAGLAEPYNEQFF. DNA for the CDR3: TGTGCCAGCAGTGCGGGACTAGCGGAACCCTACAATGAGCAGTTCTTC.

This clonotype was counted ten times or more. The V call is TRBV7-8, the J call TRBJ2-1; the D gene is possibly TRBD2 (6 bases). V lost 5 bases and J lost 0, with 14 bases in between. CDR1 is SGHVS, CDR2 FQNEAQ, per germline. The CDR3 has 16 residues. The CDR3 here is CASSMGRGSSYNEQFF. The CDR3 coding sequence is TGTGCCAGCAGCATGGGGCGGGGATCCTCCTACAATGAGCAGTTCTTC.

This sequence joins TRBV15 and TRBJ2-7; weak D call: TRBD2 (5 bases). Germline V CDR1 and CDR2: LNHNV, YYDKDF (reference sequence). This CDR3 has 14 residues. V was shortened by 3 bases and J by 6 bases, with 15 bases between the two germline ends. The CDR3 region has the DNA TGTGCCACCAGCAGCTTAGAGGCGGCGGGCGAGCAGTACTTC. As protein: CATSSLEAAGEQYF.

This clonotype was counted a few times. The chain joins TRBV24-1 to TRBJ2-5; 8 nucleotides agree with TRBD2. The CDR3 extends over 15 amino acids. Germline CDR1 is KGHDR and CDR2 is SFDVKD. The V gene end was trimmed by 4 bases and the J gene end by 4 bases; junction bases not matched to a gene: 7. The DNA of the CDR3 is TGTGCCACCAGTGAAACGGGGGGGTTGACAGAGACCCAGTACTTC. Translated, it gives CATSETGGLTETQYF.

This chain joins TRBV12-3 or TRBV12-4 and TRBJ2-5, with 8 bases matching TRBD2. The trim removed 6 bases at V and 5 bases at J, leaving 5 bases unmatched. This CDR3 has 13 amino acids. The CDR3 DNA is TGTGCCAGCAGGGTAGCGGGAATGGAGACCCAGTACTTC. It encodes CASRVAGMETQYF.